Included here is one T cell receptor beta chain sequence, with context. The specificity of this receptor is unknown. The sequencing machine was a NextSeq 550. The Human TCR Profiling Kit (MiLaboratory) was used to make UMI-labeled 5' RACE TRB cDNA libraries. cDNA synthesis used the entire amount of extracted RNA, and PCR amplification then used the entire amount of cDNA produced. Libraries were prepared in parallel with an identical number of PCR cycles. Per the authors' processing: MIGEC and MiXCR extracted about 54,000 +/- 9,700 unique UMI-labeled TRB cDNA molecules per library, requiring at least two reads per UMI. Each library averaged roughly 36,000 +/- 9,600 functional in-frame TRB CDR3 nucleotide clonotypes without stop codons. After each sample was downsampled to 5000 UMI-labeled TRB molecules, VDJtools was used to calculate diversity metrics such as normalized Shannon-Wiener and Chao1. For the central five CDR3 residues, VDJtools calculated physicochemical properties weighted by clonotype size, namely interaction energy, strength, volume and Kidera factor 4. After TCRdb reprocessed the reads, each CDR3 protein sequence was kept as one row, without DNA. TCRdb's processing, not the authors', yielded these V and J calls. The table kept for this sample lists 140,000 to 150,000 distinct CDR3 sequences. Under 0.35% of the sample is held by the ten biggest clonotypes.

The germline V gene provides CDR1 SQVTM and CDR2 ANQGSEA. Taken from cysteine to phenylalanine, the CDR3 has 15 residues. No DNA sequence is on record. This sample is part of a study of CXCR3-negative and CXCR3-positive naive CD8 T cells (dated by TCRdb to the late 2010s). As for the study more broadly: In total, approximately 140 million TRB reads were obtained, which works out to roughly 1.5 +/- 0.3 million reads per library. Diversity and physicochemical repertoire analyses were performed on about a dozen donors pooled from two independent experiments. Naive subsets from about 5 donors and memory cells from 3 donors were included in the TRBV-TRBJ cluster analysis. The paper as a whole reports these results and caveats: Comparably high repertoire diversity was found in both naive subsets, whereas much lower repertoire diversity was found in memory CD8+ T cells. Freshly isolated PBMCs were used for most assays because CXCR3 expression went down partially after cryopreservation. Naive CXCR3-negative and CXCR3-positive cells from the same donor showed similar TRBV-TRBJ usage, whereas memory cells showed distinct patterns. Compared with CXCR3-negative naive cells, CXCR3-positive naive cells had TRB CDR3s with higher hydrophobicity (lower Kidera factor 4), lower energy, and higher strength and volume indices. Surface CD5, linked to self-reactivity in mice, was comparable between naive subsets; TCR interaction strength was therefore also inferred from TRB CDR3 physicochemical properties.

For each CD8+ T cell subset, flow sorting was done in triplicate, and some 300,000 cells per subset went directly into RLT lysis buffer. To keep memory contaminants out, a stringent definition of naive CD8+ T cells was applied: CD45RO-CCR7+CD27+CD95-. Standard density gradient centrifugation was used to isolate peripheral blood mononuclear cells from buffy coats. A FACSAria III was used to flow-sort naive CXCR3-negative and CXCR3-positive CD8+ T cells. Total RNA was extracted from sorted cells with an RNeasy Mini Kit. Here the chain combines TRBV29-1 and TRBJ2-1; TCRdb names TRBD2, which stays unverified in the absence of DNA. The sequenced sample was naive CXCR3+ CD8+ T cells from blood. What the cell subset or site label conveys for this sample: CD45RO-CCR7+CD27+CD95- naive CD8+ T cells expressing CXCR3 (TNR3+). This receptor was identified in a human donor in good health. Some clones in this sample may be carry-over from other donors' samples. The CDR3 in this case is CSVVGEESVYNEQFF.